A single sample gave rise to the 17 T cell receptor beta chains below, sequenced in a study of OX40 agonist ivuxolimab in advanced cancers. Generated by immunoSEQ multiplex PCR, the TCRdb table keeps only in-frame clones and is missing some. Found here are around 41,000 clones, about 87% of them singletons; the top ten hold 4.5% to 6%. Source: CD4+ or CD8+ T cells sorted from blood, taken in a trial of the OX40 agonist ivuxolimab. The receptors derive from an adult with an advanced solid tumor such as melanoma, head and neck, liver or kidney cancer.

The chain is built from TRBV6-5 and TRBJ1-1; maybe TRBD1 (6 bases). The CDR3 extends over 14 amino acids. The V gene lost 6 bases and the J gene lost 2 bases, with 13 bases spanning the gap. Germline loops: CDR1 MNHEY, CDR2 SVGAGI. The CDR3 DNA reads TGTGCCAGCAGGCCACCGGGACAAAACACTGAAGCTTTCTTT. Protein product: CASRPPGQNTEAFF.

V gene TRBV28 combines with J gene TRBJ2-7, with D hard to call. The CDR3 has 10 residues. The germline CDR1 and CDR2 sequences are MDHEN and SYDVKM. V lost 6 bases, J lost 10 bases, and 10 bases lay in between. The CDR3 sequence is CASRAYGQYF. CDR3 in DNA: TGTGCCAGCAGGGCCTACGGCCAGTACTTC.

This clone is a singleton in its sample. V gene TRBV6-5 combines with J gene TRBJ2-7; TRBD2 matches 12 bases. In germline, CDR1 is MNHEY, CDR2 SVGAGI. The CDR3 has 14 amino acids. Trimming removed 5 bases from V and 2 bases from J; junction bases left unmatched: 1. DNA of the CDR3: TGTGCCAGCAGTAGACTAGCGGGGGCCTACGAGCAGTACTTC. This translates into CASSRLAGAYEQYF.

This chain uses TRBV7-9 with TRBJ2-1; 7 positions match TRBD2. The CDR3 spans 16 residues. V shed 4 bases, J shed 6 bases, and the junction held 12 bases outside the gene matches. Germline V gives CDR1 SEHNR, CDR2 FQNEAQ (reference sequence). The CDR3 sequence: CASSSARAGESNEQFF. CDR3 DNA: TGTGCCAGCAGCTCTGCTAGGGCGGGAGAAAGCAATGAGCAGTTCTTC.

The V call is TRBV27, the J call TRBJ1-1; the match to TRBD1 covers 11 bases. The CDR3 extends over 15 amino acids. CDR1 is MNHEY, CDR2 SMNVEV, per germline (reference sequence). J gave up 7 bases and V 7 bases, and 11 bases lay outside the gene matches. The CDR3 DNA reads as TGTGCCAGCAATCCGGGACAGGGGGTTCCAGGTGAAGCTTTCTTT. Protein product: CASNPGQGVPGEAFF.

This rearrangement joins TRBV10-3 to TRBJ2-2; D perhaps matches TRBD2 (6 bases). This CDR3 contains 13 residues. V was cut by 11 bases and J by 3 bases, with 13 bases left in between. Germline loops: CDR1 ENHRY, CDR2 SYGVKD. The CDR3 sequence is CALSLADTGELFF. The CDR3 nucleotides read TGTGCCCTTTCACTAGCAGACACCGGGGAGCTGTTTTTT.

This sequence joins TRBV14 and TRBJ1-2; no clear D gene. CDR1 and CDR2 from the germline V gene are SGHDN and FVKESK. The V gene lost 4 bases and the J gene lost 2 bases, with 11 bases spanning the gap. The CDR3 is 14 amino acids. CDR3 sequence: CASSPGLGNYGYTF. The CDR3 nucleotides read TGTGCCAGCAGCCCGGGATTGGGGAACTATGGCTACACCTTC.

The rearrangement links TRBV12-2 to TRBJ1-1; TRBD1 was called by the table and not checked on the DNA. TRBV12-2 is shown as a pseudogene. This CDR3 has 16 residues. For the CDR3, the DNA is TGTGCAAGTCGCTTAGTTTCGCAGGGGGCGCGGACTGAAGCTTTCTTT. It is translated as CASRLVSQGARTEAFF.

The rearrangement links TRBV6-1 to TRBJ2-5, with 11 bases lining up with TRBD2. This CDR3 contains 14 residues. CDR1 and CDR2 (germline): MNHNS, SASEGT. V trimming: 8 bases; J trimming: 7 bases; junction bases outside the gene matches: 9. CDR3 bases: TGTGCCAGCCAGAGCGGGCTAGCGGGAGGGACCCAGTACTTC. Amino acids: CASQSGLAGGTQYF.

The CDR3 nucleotides are TGTGCCAGCAGCCCATTAGCGGGAGTCGATACGCAGTATTTT. It translates to CASSPLAGVDTQYF. The genes are TRBV4-2 and TRBJ2-3, with TRBD2 matching over 9 bases. The CDR3 has 14 residues. CDR1 is LGHNA and CDR2 is YNFKEQ in the germline V gene. V shed 4 bases, J shed 6 bases, and the junction held 5 bases outside the gene matches.

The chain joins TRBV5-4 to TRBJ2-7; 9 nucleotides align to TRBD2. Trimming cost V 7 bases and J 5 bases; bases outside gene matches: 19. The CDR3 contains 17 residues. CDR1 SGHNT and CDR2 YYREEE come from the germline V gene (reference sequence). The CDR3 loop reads CASSGDGTSTRNHEQYF. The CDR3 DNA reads TGTGCCAGCTCGGGGGACGGGACTAGCACAAGGAACCACGAGCAGTACTTC.

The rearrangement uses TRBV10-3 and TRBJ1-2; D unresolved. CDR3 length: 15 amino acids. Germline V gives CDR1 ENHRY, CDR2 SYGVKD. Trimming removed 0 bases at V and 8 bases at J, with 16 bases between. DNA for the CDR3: TGTGCCATCAGTGAGTCCACCGCTTGGGTTGCGGGCTACACCTTC. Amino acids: CAISESTAWVAGYTF.

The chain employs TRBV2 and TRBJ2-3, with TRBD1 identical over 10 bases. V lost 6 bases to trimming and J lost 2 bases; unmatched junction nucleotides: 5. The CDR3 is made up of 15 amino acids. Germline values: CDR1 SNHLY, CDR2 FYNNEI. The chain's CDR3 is CASRAGQGPTDTQYF. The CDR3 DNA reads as TGTGCCAGCAGAGCGGGACAGGGGCCCACAGATACGCAGTATTTT.

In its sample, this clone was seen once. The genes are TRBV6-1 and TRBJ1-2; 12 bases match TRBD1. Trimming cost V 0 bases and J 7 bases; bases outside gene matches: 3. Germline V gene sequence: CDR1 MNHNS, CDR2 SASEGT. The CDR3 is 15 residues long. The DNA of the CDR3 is TGTGCCAGCAGTGAAGCGGGGACAGGGGGCTTTGGCTACACCTTC. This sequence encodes CASSEAGTGGFGYTF.

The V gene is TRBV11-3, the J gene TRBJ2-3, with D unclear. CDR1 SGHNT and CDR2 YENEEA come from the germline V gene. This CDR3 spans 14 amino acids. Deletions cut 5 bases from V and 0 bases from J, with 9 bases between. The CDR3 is CASSLRGSTDTQYF. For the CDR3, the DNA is TGTGCCAGCAGCCTCCGTGGTAGCACAGATACGCAGTATTTT.

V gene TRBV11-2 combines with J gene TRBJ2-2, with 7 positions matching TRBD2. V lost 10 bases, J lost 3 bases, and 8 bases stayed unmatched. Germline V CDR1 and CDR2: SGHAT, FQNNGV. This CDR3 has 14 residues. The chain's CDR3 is CANRGRDYTGELFF. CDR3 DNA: TGTGCCAACCGGGGGAGGGATTACACCGGGGAGCTGTTTTTT.

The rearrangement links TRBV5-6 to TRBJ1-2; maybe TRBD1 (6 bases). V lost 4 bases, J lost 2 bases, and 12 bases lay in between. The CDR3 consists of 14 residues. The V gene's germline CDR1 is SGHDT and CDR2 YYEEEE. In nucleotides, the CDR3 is TGTGCCAGCAGCGTGGGGGGGCTGAACTATGGCTACACCTTC. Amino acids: CASSVGGLNYGYTF.